This passage covers 8 T cell receptor beta chains from one sample sequenced in a study of shared clonotypes between healthy human individuals. TCRdb's copy holds only in-frame clones and misses some; the assay was immunoSEQ multiplex PCR. The table shows about 2,500,000 clones, with 85% to 95% occurring only once. Sequenced input: naive CD4+ T cells sorted from blood. Subset denoted: CD45RA+ positively selected. The origin of the receptors is a man in his late teens or twenties in good health.

The chain combines TRBV10-3 with TRBJ2-2; D unclear. Germline V lookup: CDR1 ENHRY, CDR2 SYGVKD. This CDR3 comprises 12 residues. V lost 6 bases and J 3 bases, leaving 5 bases between the germline ends. CDR3 amino acids: CAIREYTGELFF. The CDR3 nucleotides are TGTGCCATCAGAGAATACACCGGGGAGCTGTTTTTT.

V usage is TRBV28 and J usage is TRBJ2-1; 9 positions match TRBD2. With V trimmed by 3 bases and J by 7 bases, 7 bases remained unmatched. Germline V gives CDR1 MDHEN, CDR2 SYDVKM. The CDR3 consists of 15 residues. CDR3 sequence: CASSFRVAGDNEQFF. CDR3 sequence (DNA): TGTGCCAGCAGTTTTAGGGTAGCGGGGGATAATGAGCAGTTCTTC. Based on the CDR3 plus reference TRBV28 and TRBJ2-1, the full variable domain is DVKVTQSSRYLVKRTGEKVFLECVQDMDHENMFWYRQDPGLGLRLIYFSYDVKMKEKGDIPEGYSVSREKKERFSLILESASTNQTSMYLCASSFRVAGDNEQFFGPGTRLTVL.

The V gene is TRBV7-2, the J gene TRBJ2-3; 8 bases are a match to TRBD2. Germline lookup yields CDR1 SGHTA and CDR2 FQGNSA. V gave up 1 base and J gave up 5 bases; unmatched junction bases: 8. The CDR3 runs to 16 residues. This CDR3 reads CASSLVSGAGKDTQYF. CDR3 DNA sequence: TGTGCCAGCAGCTTAGTTAGCGGGGCGGGCAAAGATACGCAGTATTTT.

V gene TRBV10-1 combines with J gene TRBJ2-5; 8 bases map to TRBD2. Losses at the gene ends were 6 bases for V and 4 bases for J; bases not matched to a gene: 4. CDR3 length: 13 amino acids. Germline V gene data show CDR1 as WNHNN and CDR2 as SYGVQD (reference sequence). The CDR3 nucleotides are TGCGCCAGCAGCCGCAGCGGGGGAGAGACCCAGTACTTC. It specifies CASSRSGGETQYF.

This chain joins TRBV27 and TRBJ2-5; a possible D gene is TRBD1 (6 bases). Trimming removed 5 bases at V and 5 bases at J, with 15 bases between. Germline lookup yields CDR1 MNHEY and CDR2 SMNVEV (reference sequence). The length of the CDR3 is 14 residues. DNA of the CDR3: TGTGCCAGCAGTCCCACAGGGACGGTGGAGACCCAGTACTTC. Translation: CASSPTGTVETQYF.

CDR3 DNA sequence: TGTGCCACCAGTAGCGGACAGGGGCACAATTCACCCCTCCACTTT. It translates to CATSSGQGHNSPLHF. This chain uses TRBV15 with TRBJ1-6; 9 bases line up with TRBD1. CDR1 is LNHNV, CDR2 YYDKDF, per germline (reference sequence). V was clipped by 6 bases and J by 7 bases; unmatched bases: 7. The CDR3 extends over 15 amino acids.

CDR3 sequence reads: CASSSGQLYEQYF. The CDR3 DNA reads TGTGCCAGCAGCTCGGGACAGCTCTACGAGCAGTACTTC. V and J are TRBV5-4 and TRBJ2-7; TRBD1 aligns across 7 bases. The CDR3 consists of 13 residues. Germline CDR1 is SGHNT and CDR2 is YYREEE (reference sequence). The junction had 3 bases not matched to a gene; V was cut back by 3 bases and J by 3 bases.

Only one count was recorded for this clone. V is TRBV5-4 and J is TRBJ1-1; D may be TRBD1 (5 bases). In germline, CDR1 is SGHNT, CDR2 YYREEE (reference sequence). The CDR3 sequence is 13 residues long. The germline V and J ends were trimmed by 5 bases and 4 bases, with 12 bases remaining between them. DNA of the CDR3: TGTGCCAGCAGTGGGGGGGGGACCACTGAAGCTTTCTTT. Translation: CASSGGGTTEAFF.